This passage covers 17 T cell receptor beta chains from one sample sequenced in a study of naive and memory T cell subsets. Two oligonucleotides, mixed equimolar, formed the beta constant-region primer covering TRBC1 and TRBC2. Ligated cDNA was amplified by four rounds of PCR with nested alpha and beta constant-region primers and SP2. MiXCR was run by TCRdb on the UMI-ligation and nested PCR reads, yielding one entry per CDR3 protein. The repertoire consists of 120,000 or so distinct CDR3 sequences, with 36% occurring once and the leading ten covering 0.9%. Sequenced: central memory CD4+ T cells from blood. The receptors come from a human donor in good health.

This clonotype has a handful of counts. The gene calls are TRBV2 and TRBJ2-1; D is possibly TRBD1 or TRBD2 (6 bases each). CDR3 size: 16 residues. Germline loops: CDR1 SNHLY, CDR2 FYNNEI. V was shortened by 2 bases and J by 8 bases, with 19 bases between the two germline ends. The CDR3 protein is CASSERGPGAMDEQFF. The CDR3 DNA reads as TGTGCCAGCAGTGAAAGGGGTCCGGGGGCGATGGATGAGCAGTTCTTC.

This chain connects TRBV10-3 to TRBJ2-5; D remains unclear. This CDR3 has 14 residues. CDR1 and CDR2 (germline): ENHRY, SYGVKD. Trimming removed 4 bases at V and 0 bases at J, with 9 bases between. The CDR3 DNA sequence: TGTGCCATCAGTGTTGGCGGAAACCAAGAGACCCAGTACTTC. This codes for CAISVGGNQETQYF.

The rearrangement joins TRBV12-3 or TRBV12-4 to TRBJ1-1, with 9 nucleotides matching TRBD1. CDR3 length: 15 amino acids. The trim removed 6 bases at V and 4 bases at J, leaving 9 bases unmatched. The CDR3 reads CASSPDRGIFTEAFF. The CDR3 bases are TGTGCCAGCAGCCCCGACAGGGGGATTTTCACTGAAGCTTTCTTT.

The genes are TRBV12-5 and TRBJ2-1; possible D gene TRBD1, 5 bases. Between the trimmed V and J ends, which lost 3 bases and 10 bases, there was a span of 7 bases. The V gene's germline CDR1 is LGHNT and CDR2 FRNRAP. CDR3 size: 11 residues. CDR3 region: CASGFNREQFF. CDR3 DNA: TGTGCTAGTGGTTTCAACAGGGAGCAGTTCTTC.

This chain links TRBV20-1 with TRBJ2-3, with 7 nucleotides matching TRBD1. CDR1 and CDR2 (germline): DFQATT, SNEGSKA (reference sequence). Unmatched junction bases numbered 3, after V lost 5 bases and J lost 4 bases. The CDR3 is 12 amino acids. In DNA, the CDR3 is TGCAGTGCTCAGACAGGGTCAGATACGCAGTATTTT. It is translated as CSAQTGSDTQYF.

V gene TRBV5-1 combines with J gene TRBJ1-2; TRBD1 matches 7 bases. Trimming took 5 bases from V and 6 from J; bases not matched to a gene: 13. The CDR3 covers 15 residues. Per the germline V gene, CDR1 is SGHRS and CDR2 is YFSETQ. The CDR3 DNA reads TGCGCCAGCAGTGGGGCCGAACAGGGGATAAATGGCTACACCTTC. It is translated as CASSGAEQGINGYTF. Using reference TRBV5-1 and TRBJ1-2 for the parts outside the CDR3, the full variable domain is KAGVTQTPRYLIKTRGQQVTLSCSPISGHRSVSWYQQTPGQGLQFLFEYFSETQRNKGNFPGRFSGRQFSNSRSEMNVSTLELGDSALYLCASSGAEQGINGYTFGSGTRLTVV.

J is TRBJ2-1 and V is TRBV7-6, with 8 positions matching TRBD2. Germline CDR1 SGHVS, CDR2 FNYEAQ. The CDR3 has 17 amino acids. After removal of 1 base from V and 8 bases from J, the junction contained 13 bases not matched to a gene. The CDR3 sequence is CASSLGASGWEVDEQFF. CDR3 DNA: TGTGCCAGCAGCTTAGGGGCTAGCGGGTGGGAGGTGGATGAGCAGTTCTTC.

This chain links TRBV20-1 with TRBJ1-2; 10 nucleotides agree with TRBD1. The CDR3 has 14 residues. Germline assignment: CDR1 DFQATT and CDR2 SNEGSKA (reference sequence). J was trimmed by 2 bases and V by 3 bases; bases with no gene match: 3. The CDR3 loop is CSASPGQGNYGYTF. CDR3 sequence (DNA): TGCAGTGCTAGCCCGGGACAGGGGAACTATGGCTACACCTTC.

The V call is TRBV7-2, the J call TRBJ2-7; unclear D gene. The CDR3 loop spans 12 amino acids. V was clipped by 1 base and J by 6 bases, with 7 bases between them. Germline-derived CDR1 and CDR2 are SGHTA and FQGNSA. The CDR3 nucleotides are TGTGCCAGCAGCTTAGGGTTGTTCGAGCAGTACTTC. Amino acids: CASSLGLFEQYF.

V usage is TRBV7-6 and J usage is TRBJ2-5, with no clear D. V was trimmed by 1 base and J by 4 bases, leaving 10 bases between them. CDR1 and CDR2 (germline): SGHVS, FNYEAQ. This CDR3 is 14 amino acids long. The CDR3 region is CASSLVLPGETQYF. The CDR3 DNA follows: TGTGCCAGCAGCTTAGTCCTACCAGGAGAGACCCAGTACTTC.

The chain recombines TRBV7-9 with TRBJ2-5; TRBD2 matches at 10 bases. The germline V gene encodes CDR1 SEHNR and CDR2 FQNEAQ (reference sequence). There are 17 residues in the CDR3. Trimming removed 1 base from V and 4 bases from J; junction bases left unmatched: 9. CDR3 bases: TGTGCCAGCAGCTTAGGAGCGGGAGGGCCCCGGGGAGAGACCCAGTACTTC. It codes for CASSLGAGGPRGETQYF.

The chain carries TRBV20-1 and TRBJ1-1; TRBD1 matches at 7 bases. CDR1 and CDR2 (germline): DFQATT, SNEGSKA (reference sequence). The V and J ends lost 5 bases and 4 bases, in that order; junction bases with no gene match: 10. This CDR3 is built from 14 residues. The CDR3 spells CSASNWTGRTEAFF. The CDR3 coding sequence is TGCAGTGCTTCAAATTGGACAGGCCGCACTGAAGCTTTCTTT.

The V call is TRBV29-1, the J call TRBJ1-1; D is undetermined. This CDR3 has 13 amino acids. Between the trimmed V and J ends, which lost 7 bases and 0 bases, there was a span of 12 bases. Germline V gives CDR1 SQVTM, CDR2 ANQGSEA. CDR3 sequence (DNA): TGCAGCGCCATAACCGGGATGAACACTGAAGCTTTCTTT. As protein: CSAITGMNTEAFF.

The CDR3 DNA is TGCAGTGCTAGAGATCGAGGGGGGAACTATGGCTACACCTTC. Its protein is CSARDRGGNYGYTF. The chain couples TRBV20-1 to TRBJ1-2; tentative D call: TRBD1 (6 bases). The CDR3 totals 14 residues. CDR1 is DFQATT and CDR2 is SNEGSKA in the germline V gene (reference sequence). Trimming took 0 bases from V and 2 from J, leaving 10 bases between them.

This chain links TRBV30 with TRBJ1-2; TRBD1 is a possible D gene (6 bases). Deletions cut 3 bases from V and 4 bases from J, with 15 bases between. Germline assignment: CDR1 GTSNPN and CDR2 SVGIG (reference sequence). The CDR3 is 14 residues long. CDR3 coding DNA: TGTGCCTGGAGCCCCGGGGGCGGTGGCTATGGCTACACCTTC. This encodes CAWSPGGGGYGYTF.

The chain's CDR3 is CASSQERQGRQPQHF. The CDR3 nucleotides are TGCGCCAGCAGCCAAGAGAGGCAGGGGCGCCAGCCCCAGCATTTT. The chain has TRBV4-1 and TRBJ1-5, with TRBD1 as a possible D gene (6 bases). The V and J ends lost 0 bases and 7 bases respectively, with 13 bases between them. Germline CDR1 is MGHRA and CDR2 is YSYEKL. This CDR3 is built from 15 residues.

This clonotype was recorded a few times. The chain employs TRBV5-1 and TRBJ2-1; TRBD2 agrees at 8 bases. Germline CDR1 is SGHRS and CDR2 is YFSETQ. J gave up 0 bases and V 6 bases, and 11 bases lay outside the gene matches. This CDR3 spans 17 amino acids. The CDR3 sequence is CASTRGSGVSSYNEQFF. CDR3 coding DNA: TGCGCCAGCACCCGGGGTAGCGGGGTTAGCTCCTACAATGAGCAGTTCTTC.